These 14 T cell receptor beta chains came from one sample sequenced in a study of T cells in Graves' hyperthyroidism and ophthalmopathy. From RNA transcripts, TCR beta CDR3 regions were amplified. In the first-round RT-PCR of the TCR CDR3, the HTBI primer set was used. MiXCR, run by TCRdb on the multiplex PCR reads, gives a single entry per CDR3 protein. Of around 210,000 distinct CDR3 sequences in the sample, less than 20% are singletons; the top ten hold 53%. The sequenced sample was blood. These receptors came from a woman aged 50 to 60 with Graves' hyperthyroidism.

Ten or more counts support this clonotype. The chain links TRBV20-1 to TRBJ1-1; no clear D gene. The CDR3 contains 16 residues. The germline CDR1 and CDR2 sequences are DFQATT and SNEGSKA (reference sequence). V was clipped by 0 bases and J by 7 bases, with 21 bases between them. CDR3 DNA: TGCAGTGCTAGAGATCCGACGTCAAATGGAGGGCTTGAAGCTTTCTTT. This encodes CSARDPTSNGGLEAFF.

There are many counts of this clonotype. The chain combines TRBV12-5 with TRBJ1-2; a weak D match, TRBD1 (5 bases). The ends were cut back, 8 bases at V and 0 bases at J, with 13 bases in the middle. The CDR3 length is 14 residues. The germline V gene encodes CDR1 LGHNT and CDR2 FRNRAP. Here the CDR3 DNA reads TGTGCTAGTCGCCCAGGGCGGCCTAACTATGGCTACACCTTC. The encoded protein is CASRPGRPNYGYTF.

The V gene is TRBV6-1, the J gene TRBJ2-5; 10 bases are a match to TRBD2. CDR3 size: 14 residues. Germline loops: CDR1 MNHNS, CDR2 SASEGT. V lost 7 bases to trimming and J lost 12 bases; unmatched junction nucleotides: 14. CDR3 sequence: CASKALAGPEGEYF. DNA of the CDR3: TGTGCCAGCAAGGCACTAGCGGGACCGGAGGGGGAGTACTTC.

This clonotype was seen at least ten times. The chain combines TRBV12-3 or TRBV12-4 with TRBJ2-3; D uncertain. The V end was cut by 0 bases, the J end by 2 bases, with 12 bases between. The CDR3 runs 16 residues. The CDR3 spells CASSLALPASTDTQYF. The CDR3 DNA follows: TGTGCCAGCAGTTTAGCGCTACCAGCCTCCACAGATACGCAGTATTTT.

This chain uses TRBV20-1 with TRBJ2-1, with no clear D. From germline, CDR1 is DFQATT and CDR2 SNEGSKA (reference sequence). V dropped 6 bases and J dropped 7 bases, with 10 bases sitting between them. The CDR3 is 11 residues long. The CDR3 DNA follows: TGCAGTGCCACAAACTCTAATGAGCAGTTCTTC. This encodes CSATNSNEQFF.

This clonotype showed up just a few times. The V and J genes are TRBV20-1 and TRBJ1-4, with D unresolved. The V gene's germline CDR1 is DFQATT and CDR2 SNEGSKA (reference sequence). The ends were cut back, 6 bases at V and 8 bases at J, with 19 bases in the middle. The CDR3 has 14 amino acids. CDR3 in amino acids: CSAQPVLTGEKLFF. In nucleotides, the CDR3 is TGCAGTGCCCAACCGGTGCTAACGGGGGAAAAACTGTTTTTT.

In this sample, this clonotype turned up many times. The V call is TRBV29-1, the J call TRBJ2-3, with 16 bases aligning to TRBD2. The length of the CDR3 is 18 residues. The junction had 6 bases not matched to a gene; V was cut back by 3 bases and J by 0 bases. The V gene's germline CDR1 is SQVTM and CDR2 ANQGSEA. In DNA, the CDR3 is TGCAGCGTTGAGAGTGCGGGACTAGCGGGAGGGAGCACAGATACGCAGTATTTT. Its translation is CSVESAGLAGGSTDTQYF.

This clonotype was recorded many times. V gene TRBV12-5 combines with J gene TRBJ2-3; tentative D call: TRBD1 (7 bases). This CDR3 contains 14 residues. The germline V and J ends were trimmed by 8 bases and 3 bases, with 15 bases remaining between them. CDR1 and CDR2 (germline): LGHNT, FRNRAP. The CDR3: CASTRGQRTDTQYF. Here the CDR3 DNA reads TGTGCTAGTACGCGGGGACAGAGAACAGATACGCAGTATTTT. Filled out from reference TRBV12-5 and TRBJ2-3, the complete variable domain reads DARVTQTPRHKVTEMGQEVTMRCQPILGHNTVFWYRQTMMQGLELLAYFRNRAPLDDSGMPKDRFSAEMPDATLATLKIQPSEPRDSAVYFCASTRGQRTDTQYFGPGTRLTVL.

This clonotype was counted ten times or more. This chain links TRBV28 with TRBJ2-7; tentative D call: TRBD2 (7 bases). In germline, CDR1 is MDHEN, CDR2 SYDVKM. The CDR3 covers 16 residues. Deletions cut 5 bases from V and 3 bases from J, with 20 bases between. This CDR3 reads CASSTRGGERNYEQYF. The CDR3 DNA is TGTGCCAGCAGTACGAGGGGGGGGGAGCGGAACTACGAGCAGTACTTC.

Ten or more counts support this clonotype. The gene calls are TRBV29-1 and TRBJ2-7, with TRBD2 matching 8 bases. The CDR3 consists of 15 residues. V shed 2 bases, J shed 0 bases, and the junction held 6 bases outside the gene matches. Germline lookup yields CDR1 SQVTM and CDR2 ANQGSEA. The CDR3 nucleotides read TGCAGCGTTGAAAGACTAGCGCTTAGCTCCTACGAGCAGTACTTC. Translation: CSVERLALSSYEQYF.

This clonotype has ten or more counts. The CDR3 loop reads CASSFDRARGGNQPQHF. The CDR3 DNA sequence: TGTGCCAGCAGCTTTGACAGGGCGAGAGGGGGCAATCAGCCCCAGCATTTT. V and J are TRBV27 and TRBJ1-5; 7 bases align to TRBD1. This CDR3 is 17 amino acids long. After removal of 6 bases from V and 2 bases from J, the junction contained 13 bases not matched to a gene. Germline lookup yields CDR1 MNHEY and CDR2 SMNVEV (reference sequence).

This clonotype has at least ten counts. The J gene is TRBJ2-4, the V gene TRBV12-3 or TRBV12-4; tentatively, D is TRBD2 (6 bases). The CDR3 loop spans 13 amino acids. Trimming stripped 6 bases from V and 6 bases from J, with 12 bases between. Here the CDR3 reads CASRGRFRNIQYF. In nucleotides, the CDR3 is TGTGCCAGCAGGGGGAGGTTCCGAAACATTCAGTACTTC.

This clonotype showed up many times. The chain uses TRBV12-3 or TRBV12-4 and TRBJ2-7; the D gene is possibly TRBD2 (6 bases). V was cut by 5 bases and J by 9 bases, with 20 bases left in between. The CDR3 has 14 amino acids. The CDR3 protein is CASSPGTGVGMQYF. The CDR3 DNA reads as TGTGCCAGCAGTCCCGGGACTGGCGTAGGGATGCAGTACTTC.

This clonotype occurred many times. The chain is built from TRBV30 and TRBJ1-5; D gene uncertain. CDR3 length equals 14 residues. Trimming took off 1 base at V and 3 bases at J, with 10 bases between the two ends. Germline CDR1 and CDR2: GTSNPN and SVGIG (reference sequence). The CDR3: CAWSAGSANQPQHF. The CDR3 region has the DNA TGTGCCTGGAGTGCTGGTTCAGCCAATCAGCCCCAGCATTTT.